This entry lists 10 T cell receptor beta chains sequenced from one sample in a study of response to subunit inactivated influenza vaccine. TCRdb passed the RT-PCR reads through MiXCR, listing each CDR3 protein once. Of 500,000 to 550,000 distinct CDR3 sequences in the sample, roughly 23% are singletons; the top ten hold roughly 2.8%. These data also formed part of another study, on T cells expressing NK-cell markers. That source notes: 5'RACE template switching with UMIs generated TCR beta cDNA.

The source was CD4+ T cells sorted from PBMCs, collected 12 days after vaccination. These TCRs come from a man aged 50 or older who received an inactivated influenza vaccine.

This clonotype came up a few times. In DNA, the CDR3 is TGTGCCAGCAGTTACCGCCTAGCGGGAGTATCCTACGAGCAGTACTTC. Amino acids: CASSYRLAGVSYEQYF. This chain connects TRBV6-2 or TRBV6-3 to TRBJ2-7, with TRBD2 matching 10 bases. The CDR3 consists of 16 residues. With 2 bases clipped from V and 1 base from J, the junction kept 5 bases outside the gene matches. Looked up from germline, CDR1 is MNHEY and CDR2 is SVGEGT.

The chain combines TRBV12-3 or TRBV12-4 with TRBJ2-1; TRBD2 is a possible D gene (6 bases). This CDR3 comprises 15 residues. V dropped 6 bases and J dropped 4 bases, with 16 bases sitting between them. DNA for the CDR3: TGTGCCAGCAGACTCGACTGGGGGGTTTACAATGAGCAGTTCTTC. Residues: CASRLDWGVYNEQFF.

The chain recombines TRBV11-2 with TRBJ2-3; TRBD2 agrees at 10 bases. The CDR3 covers 18 residues. V lost 5 bases to trimming and J lost 0 bases; unmatched junction nucleotides: 11. Germline CDR1 and CDR2: SGHAT and FQNNGV. The CDR3 here is CASSARGLAGVSTDTQYF. The CDR3, as DNA: TGTGCCAGCAGCGCCCGCGGTCTAGCGGGGGTTAGCACAGATACGCAGTATTTT. The variable domain in full, with the rest retrieved from reference TRBV11-2 and TRBJ2-3, is EAGVAQSPRYKIIEKRQSVAFWCNPISGHATLYWYQQILGQGPKLLIQFQNNGVVDDSQLPKDRFSAERLKGVDSTLKIQPAKLEDSAVYLCASSARGLAGVSTDTQYFGPGTRLTVL.

The CDR3 sequence: CASSGQTSGTYEQYF. The DNA for the CDR3 is TGTGCCAGCAGTGGCCAGACTAGCGGAACCTACGAGCAGTACTTC. The chain carries TRBV25-1 and TRBJ2-7; the match to TRBD2 covers 9 bases. The CDR3 covers 15 residues. Trimming cost V 4 bases and J 2 bases; bases outside gene matches: 6. The germline CDR1 and CDR2 sequences are MGHDK and SYGVNS.

This clonotype showed up just a few times. J is TRBJ2-5 and V is TRBV5-1; D is possibly TRBD1 (5 bases). V dropped 0 bases and J dropped 1 base, with 10 bases sitting between them. Germline V lookup: CDR1 SGHRS, CDR2 YFSETQ. This CDR3 is 15 amino acids long. The chain's CDR3 is CASSLGAGPQETQYF. CDR3 bases: TGCGCCAGCAGCTTGGGGGCAGGGCCCCAAGAGACCCAGTACTTC.

There are a few counts of this clonotype. V usage is TRBV10-3 and J usage is TRBJ1-1, with TRBD1 identical over 7 bases. This CDR3 is built from 13 residues. Losses at the gene ends were 6 bases for V and 3 bases for J; bases not matched to a gene: 4. Per the germline V gene, CDR1 is ENHRY and CDR2 is SYGVKD. DNA for the CDR3: TGTGCCATCAGAATAGACAGGGACACTGAAGCTTTCTTT. Its protein is CAIRIDRDTEAFF.

The chain recombines TRBV9 with TRBJ1-1; tentatively, D is TRBD1 (5 bases). The CDR3 loop spans 13 amino acids. CDR1 and CDR2 (germline): SGDLS, YYNGEE. Trimming stripped 2 bases from V and 8 bases from J, with 13 bases between. CDR3 sequence (DNA): TGTGCCAGCAGCGTTTCCGGGACCGACGAAGCTTTCTTT. Its protein product is CASSVSGTDEAFF.

The chain carries TRBV10-3 and TRBJ2-3; TRBD1 agrees at 7 bases. The CDR3 runs 12 residues. The V gene end was trimmed by 9 bases and the J gene end by 3 bases; junction bases not matched to a gene: 3. The germline V gene encodes CDR1 ENHRY and CDR2 SYGVKD. The DNA for the CDR3 is TGTGCCATAGGGGGCTTAACAGATACGCAGTATTTT. It encodes CAIGGLTDTQYF.

This clonotype occurred a few times. The V call is TRBV4-2, the J call TRBJ2-6, with 8 bases matching TRBD1. Germline values: CDR1 LGHNA, CDR2 YNFKEQ. There are 17 residues in the CDR3. Germline trimming cut 3 bases from V and 0 bases from J; bases unmatched to any gene: 4. CDR3 residues: CASSHTGTGSGANVLTF. In DNA, the CDR3 is TGTGCCAGCAGCCACACCGGGACAGGCTCTGGGGCCAACGTCCTGACTTTC.

J is TRBJ1-1 and V is TRBV5-1; 8 nucleotides agree with TRBD1. The germline gives CDR1 SGHRS, CDR2 YFSETQ. Germline trimming cut 4 bases from V and 5 bases from J; bases unmatched to any gene: 10. The CDR3 consists of 15 residues. The CDR3 region is CASSGGQGLGTEAFF. The CDR3 nucleotides read TGCGCCAGCAGCGGCGGACAGGGTTTGGGGACTGAAGCTTTCTTT.